This TCR beta chain was sequenced during a study of response to subunit inactivated influenza vaccine. Overall study results and limits: Seasonal influenza vaccination, on each occasion, was suggested by the authors to recruit few new T cells.

Per the germline V gene, CDR1 is ENHRY and CDR2 is SYGVKD. The trim removed 6 bases at V and 0 bases at J, leaving 15 bases unmatched. This CDR3 spans 19 amino acids. The sample holds a few counts of this clonotype. Its antigen is not identified. TCRdb ran MiXCR on the RT-PCR reads and lists one entry per CDR3 protein. Of 450,000 to 600,000 distinct CDR3 sequences listed, roughly 8.2% are singletons. The rearrangement links TRBV10-3 to TRBJ2-3; 10 positions match TRBD2. The input for sequencing was PBMCs from blood, taken roughly 24 months after vaccination. This clonotype originated in a man between 50 and 69 years old who received an inactivated influenza vaccine. CDR3: CAIRPHLAGALTSTDTQYF. The CDR3 DNA is TGTGCCATCAGGCCCCATCTAGCGGGGGCCCTTACTAGCACAGATACGCAGTATTTT.